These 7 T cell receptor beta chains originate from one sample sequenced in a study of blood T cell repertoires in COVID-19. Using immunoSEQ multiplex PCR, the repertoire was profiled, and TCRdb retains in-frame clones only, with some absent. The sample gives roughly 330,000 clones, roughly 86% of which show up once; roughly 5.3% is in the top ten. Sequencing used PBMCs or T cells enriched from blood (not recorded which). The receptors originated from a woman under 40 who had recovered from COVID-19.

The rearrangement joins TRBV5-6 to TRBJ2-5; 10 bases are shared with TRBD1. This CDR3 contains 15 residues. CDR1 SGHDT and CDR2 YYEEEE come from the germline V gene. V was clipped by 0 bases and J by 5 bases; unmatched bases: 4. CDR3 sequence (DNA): TGTGCCAGCAGCTTGGGGGGACAGGGGTTGGAGACCCAGTACTTC. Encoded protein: CASSLGGQGLETQYF.

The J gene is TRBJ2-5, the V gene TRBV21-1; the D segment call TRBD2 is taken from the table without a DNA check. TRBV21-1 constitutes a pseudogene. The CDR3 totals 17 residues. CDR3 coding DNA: TGTGCCAGCAGCAGCCAAGGGACTAGCGGGCGGAGGGAGACCCAGTACTTC. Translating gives CASSSQGTSGRRETQYF.

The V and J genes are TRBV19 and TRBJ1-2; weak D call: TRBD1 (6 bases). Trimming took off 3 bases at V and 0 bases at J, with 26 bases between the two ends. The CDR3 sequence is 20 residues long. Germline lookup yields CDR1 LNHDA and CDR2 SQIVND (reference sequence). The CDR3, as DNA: TGTGCCAGTAGTATCTCTTATTGGGACACACTTCCAACGCCTAACTATGGCTACACCTTC. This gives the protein CASSISYWDTLPTPNYGYTF.

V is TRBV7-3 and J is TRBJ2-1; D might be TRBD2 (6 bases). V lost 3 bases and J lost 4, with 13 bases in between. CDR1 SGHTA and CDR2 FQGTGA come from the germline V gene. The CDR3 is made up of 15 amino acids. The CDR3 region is CASSFIGGVYNEQFF. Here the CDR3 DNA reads TGTGCCAGCAGCTTTATAGGCGGGGTATACAATGAGCAGTTCTTC.

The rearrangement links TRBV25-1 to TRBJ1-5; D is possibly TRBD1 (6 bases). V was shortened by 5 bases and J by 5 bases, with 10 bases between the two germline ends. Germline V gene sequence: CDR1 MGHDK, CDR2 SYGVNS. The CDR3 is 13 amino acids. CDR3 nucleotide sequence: TGTGCCAGCAGTCGGGAGGGGGATCAGCCCCAGCATTTT. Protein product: CASSREGDQPQHF.

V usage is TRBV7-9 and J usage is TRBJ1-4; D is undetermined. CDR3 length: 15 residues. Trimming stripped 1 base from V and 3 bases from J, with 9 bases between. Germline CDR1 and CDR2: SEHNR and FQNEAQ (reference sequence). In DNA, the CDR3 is TGTGCCAGCAGCTTAGTGCGCCATTCTAATGAAAAACTGTTTTTT. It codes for CASSLVRHSNEKLFF.

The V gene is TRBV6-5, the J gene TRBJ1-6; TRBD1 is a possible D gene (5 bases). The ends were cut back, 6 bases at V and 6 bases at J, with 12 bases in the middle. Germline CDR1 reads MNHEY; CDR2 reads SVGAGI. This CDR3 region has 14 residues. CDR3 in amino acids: CASSRQTSNSPLHF. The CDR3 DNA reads TGTGCCAGCAGCCGACAGACTTCTAATTCACCCCTCCACTTT.